This TCR beta chain is drawn from a study of cytomegalovirus exposure and HLA in healthy donors. Notes on the study in general: Later on, an analysis showed TCR association rates differing by HLA locus, with DRB1 the most and HLA-C the fewest. The classifier was said to identify cytomegalovirus status with high specificity and sensitivity. CMV serostatus stood as the only immune exposure information on hand.

PCR was performed using 60 Vbeta and 13 Jbeta primers. Assay: immunoSEQ multiplex PCR; the TCRdb copy retains only in-frame clones and omits some. The sample carries approximately 290,000 clones, roughly 80% recorded once. CDR1 SGHAT and CDR2 FQNNGV come from the germline V gene. The ends lost 4 bases at V and 4 bases at J; junction bases unmatched: 6. There are 16 residues in the CDR3. In the case of this clone: Its matching antigen is unknown.

The source material was PBMCs. The chain combines TRBV11-2 with TRBJ2-1; TRBD2 aligns across 11 bases. This sequence originates from a girl aged 2 to 9 in good health and CMV-seronegative. The CDR3 DNA reads as TGTGCCAGCAGCTCATTAGCGGGGGGGATTTACAATGAGCAGTTCTTC. Protein product: CASSSLAGGIYNEQFF.